The sequence of this T cell receptor beta chain was determined in a study of metastatic and nonmetastatic thyroid tumors. Broader study findings: Relative to benign nodules, malignant thyroid tumors were reportedly characterized by significantly elevated TCR beta diversity in blood and tumor.

This clone has at least ten counts. Its antigen is not identified. Per germline, CDR1 MDHEN and CDR2 SYDVKM. This CDR3 spans 15 amino acids. After removal of 4 bases from V and 1 base from J, the junction contained 6 bases not matched to a gene. None of the patients had undergone any treatment ahead of thyroid surgery. TCRdb re-called clones via MiXCR from the PCR reads. The sample lists about 25,000 clones, 20% to 25% seen once, with around 30% in the top ten. The chain links TRBV28 to TRBJ1-1; TRBD1 matches at 7 bases. The source is a male donor with papillary thyroid cancer or a benign thyroid nodule (not recorded which). Some clones in this sample may be carry-over from other donors' samples. Specimen: blood. This CDR3 is CASSWDRLANTEAFF. CDR3 nucleotides: TGTGCCAGCAGTTGGGACAGACTTGCGAACACTGAAGCTTTCTTT.